What follows are 10 T cell receptor beta chains derived from one specimen sequenced in a study of T cell responses to AZD1222 COVID-19 vaccine. Method: immunoSEQ multiplex PCR; TCRdb's copy keeps in-frame clones and lacks some. The table records approximately 110,000 clones, around 90% of them present only once. The source was peripheral blood, collected on day 0 of AZD1222 vaccination. These TCRs come from an adult in good health.

The DNA for the CDR3 is TGTGCCAGCAGTTTAGGGACGCGGGGAGCGGATTCACCCCTCCACTTT. Residues: CASSLGTRGADSPLHF. The chain uses TRBV28 and TRBJ1-6; D is perhaps TRBD1 (5 bases). Trimming cost V 2 bases and J 8 bases, with 16 bases left between them. CDR1 and CDR2 (germline): MDHEN, SYDVKM. The CDR3 runs 16 residues.

The rearrangement uses TRBV28 and TRBJ1-2, with D uncertain. The CDR3 spans 14 residues. The germline V and J ends were trimmed by 10 bases and 0 bases, with 15 bases remaining between them. CDR1 MDHEN and CDR2 SYDVKM come from the germline V gene. CDR3 loop: CATPRESPNYGYTF. CDR3 sequence (DNA): TGTGCCACCCCGAGGGAATCCCCTAACTATGGCTACACCTTC.

The chain combines TRBV29-1 with TRBJ1-2; TRBD1 matches 11 bases. Germline lookup yields CDR1 SQVTM and CDR2 ANQGSEA. CDR3 length: 12 residues. V lost 6 bases and J lost 10; bases outside the gene matches: 7. CDR3 in DNA: TGCAGCGTCGGGACAGGGGGAAAGTTCTACACCTTC. It translates to CSVGTGGKFYTF. Full variable domain (remainder filled in from reference TRBV29-1 and TRBJ1-2): SAVISQKPSRDICQRGTSLTIQCQVDSQVTMMFWYRQQPGQSLTLIATANQGSEATYESGFVIDKFPISRPNLTFSTLTVSNMSPEDSSIYLCSVGTGGKFYTFGSGTRLTVV.

The rearrangement links TRBV7-2 to TRBJ2-1; 10 nucleotides agree with TRBD2. V trimming: 1 base; J trimming: 8 bases; junction bases outside the gene matches: 2. The CDR3 is 14 amino acids. CDR1 is SGHTA and CDR2 is FQGNSA in the germline V gene. CDR3 sequence: CASSLGGLAYEQFF. CDR3 DNA sequence: TGTGCCAGCAGCTTAGGGGGACTAGCGTATGAGCAGTTCTTC.

This clone was counted only a few times. This chain uses TRBV28 with TRBJ1-3; no clear D gene. CDR3 length: 13 residues. Germline values: CDR1 MDHEN, CDR2 SYDVKM. The germline V and J ends were trimmed by 9 bases and 2 bases, with 11 bases remaining between them. The CDR3 nucleotides read TGTGCCAGTACCACGGAACCTGGAAACACCATATATTTT. This encodes CASTTEPGNTIYF.

The chain employs TRBV13 and TRBJ2-1, with D possibly TRBD2 on 6 matching bases. This CDR3 spans 15 amino acids. Trimming took off 3 bases at V and 3 bases at J, with 12 bases between the two ends. CDR1 is PRHDT and CDR2 is FYEKMQ in the germline V gene (reference sequence). The CDR3 here is CASSFRVADYNEQFF. In DNA form, the CDR3 reads TGTGCCAGCAGCTTTCGGGTAGCGGACTACAATGAGCAGTTCTTC.

Comments on this clone: The junction departs from germline at one end; a sequencing error may be responsible. The V call is TRBV2, the J call TRBJ1-3; TRBD1 might be the D (5 bases). The germline V gene has CDR1 SNHLY and CDR2 FYNNEI. The CDR3 has 17 amino acids. The CDR3 loop is CASSQAGTANAGGTIYF. The CDR3 DNA reads TGTGCCAGCAGTCAAGCCGGGACGGCCAATGCGGGGGGCACCATATATTTT.

The chain combines TRBV19 with TRBJ1-1; maybe TRBD1 (5 bases). With 6 bases removed from V and 3 bases from J, the gap between germline ends came to 20 bases. The V gene's germline CDR1 is LNHDA and CDR2 SQIVND (reference sequence). This CDR3 has 16 amino acids. CDR3 coding DNA: TGTGCCAGTAGCCCGGGACTTCGGAGGGTGTACACTGAAGCTTTCTTT. It encodes CASSPGLRRVYTEAFF. The full variable domain, with the rest looked up from reference TRBV19 and TRBJ1-1, is DGGITQSPKYLFRKEGQNVTLSCEQNLNHDAMYWYRQDPGQGLRLIYYSQIVNDFQKGDIAEGYSVSREKKESFPLTVTSAQKNPTAFYLCASSPGLRRVYTEAFFGQGTRLTVV.

This clone was seen once. The chain uses TRBV6-5 and TRBJ2-5; D is undetermined. Germline V gene data show CDR1 as MNHEY and CDR2 as SVGAGI. The CDR3 is 14 amino acids. V was cut by 0 bases and J by 2 bases, with 7 bases left in between. As DNA, the CDR3 is TGTGCCAGCAGTTACTCGGGCAGACAAGAGACCCAGTACTTC. This sequence encodes CASSYSGRQETQYF.

The CDR3 DNA sequence: TGTGCCAGCAGTTTAGGGTCCCAAGGGGAGACCCAGTACTTC. Encoded protein: CASSLGSQGETQYF. V is TRBV28 and J is TRBJ2-5; D ambiguous. V lost 2 bases to trimming and J lost 5 bases, with 12 bases between them. This CDR3 is built from 14 residues. Germline V gene sequence: CDR1 MDHEN, CDR2 SYDVKM. The full variable domain, completed using reference TRBV28 and TRBJ2-5, is DVKVTQSSRYLVKRTGEKVFLECVQDMDHENMFWYRQDPGLGLRLIYFSYDVKMKEKGDIPEGYSVSREKKERFSLILESASTNQTSMYLCASSLGSQGETQYFGPGTRLLVL.